This T cell receptor beta chain originates from a study of blood T cell repertoires in COVID-19 (dated by TCRdb to 2020 to 2021). Turning to the overall study: Samples from collaborators originated in the United States, Italy and Spain and spanned both the acute and convalescent phases of COVID-19. Subjects who had been exposed to COVID-19, were actively infected with it, or had recovered from it provided the deeply sampled blood TCRbeta repertoires that made up the dataset. The prospective study material was composed of cDNA or gDNA derived from T cells, B-cell-depleted T cells, or PBMCs. The sample metadata nearly always contained a de-identified subject ID, COVID-19 status, age in years and sex. The repertoires were made available in a free public database intended to serve as a resource for research on the immune response to SARS-CoV-2. Where available, HLA class I and class II types were obtained from metadata supplied by the sample provider rather than from assay-based typing. The samples were drawn from the first 160 participants of the ongoing ImmuneRACE study and from some 1,300 subjects provided by 6 global collaborators. What the study reported, not specific to this receptor: The quantity of clinical and demographic metadata differed by source and by participant and was supplied without curation.

The immunoSEQ Assay, a bias-controlled multiplex PCR, was used to amplify TCRbeta CDR3 regions from genomic DNA. The study's processing was this. Nucleated cell counts per sample were estimated from amplification of reference gene primers within the assay. To quantify the absolute abundance of each unique TCRbeta CDR3 rearrangement, sequence reads were collapsed and filtered. For each sample, productive Simpson clonality was calculated as the square root of Simpson's diversity index across productive rearrangements. TCRdb limited this immuneACCESS table to in-frame rearrangements with V and J called. A share of clones is missing; checked studies link under half to unresolved V genes, and the rest is unexplained. That table furnishes V, J and clone size, whereas the DNA furnished D and trimming. The sample contains 250,000 or so clones, roughly 80% of them found a single time. The ten most abundant clones make up 3.4% of the sample.

Collaborating institutions collected whole blood in K2EDTA tubes following their own protocols. For TCRbeta analysis, collaborator samples were shipped as frozen whole blood, as isolated PBMCs, or as DNA extracted from either sample type. A remark on this clone: It lacks a known antigen. The input lacks base qualities; no much larger clone sits a single base away.

The trim is 5 bases for V and 6 bases for J, with a gap of 10 bases between the germline ends. From its cysteine to its phenylalanine, the CDR3 spans 13 amino acids. The entry retains the CDR3 DNA only, 39 bases that are in frame from base 1. The germline V gene encodes CDR1 SGHTA and CDR2 FQGTGA. The V and J genes are TRBV7-3 and TRBJ2-2; TRBD1 might be the D gene, on 6 matching bases. This TCR derives from a woman under 30 with acute or convalescent COVID-19. Sequencing was done on a sample of peripheral blood. The CDR3 in this case is CASSQTGSGELFF. The base sequence is TGTGCCAGCAGCCAAACAGGGTCCGGGGAGCTGTTTTTT.